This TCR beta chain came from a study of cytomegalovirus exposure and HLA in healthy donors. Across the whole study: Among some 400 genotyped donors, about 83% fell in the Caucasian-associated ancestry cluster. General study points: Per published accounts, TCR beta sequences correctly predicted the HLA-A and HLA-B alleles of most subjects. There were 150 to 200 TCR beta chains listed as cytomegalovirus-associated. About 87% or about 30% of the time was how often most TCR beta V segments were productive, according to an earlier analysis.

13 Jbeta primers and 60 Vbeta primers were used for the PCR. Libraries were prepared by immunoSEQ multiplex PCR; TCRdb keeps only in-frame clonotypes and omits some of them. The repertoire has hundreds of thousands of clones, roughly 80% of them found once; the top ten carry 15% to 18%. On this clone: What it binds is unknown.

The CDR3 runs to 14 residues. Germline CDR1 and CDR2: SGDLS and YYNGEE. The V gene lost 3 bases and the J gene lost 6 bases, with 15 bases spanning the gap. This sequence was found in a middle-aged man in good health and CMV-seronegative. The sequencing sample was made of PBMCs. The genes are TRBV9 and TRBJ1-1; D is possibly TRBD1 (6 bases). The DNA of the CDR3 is TGTGCCAGCAGCGAGGGACAAGGAGGTCCTGAAGCTTTCTTT. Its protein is CASSEGQGGPEAFF.